The 5 T cell receptor beta chains in this list originate from one sample, sequenced in a study of T cells after yellow fever vaccination (dated by TCRdb to the late 2010s). The treatment or condition label, read with the paper, signifies: live attenuated yellow fever vaccine strain. Receptor libraries were prepared by 5' RACE. The data were produced on an Illumina HiSeq 2500. The public reads were reprocessed in TCRdb via fastp at Q25 and MiXCR, keeping in-frame beta chains. When rows share a CDR3 protein, they turn into one entry using the most common DNA and genes. For this sample there are 400,000 or so distinct CDR3 sequences; about 6% appear just once. 15% of the sample is held by the ten biggest clonotypes. Sample: PBMCs, taken 5 days after the yellow fever booster vaccination. These receptors were taken from a man younger than 40 who received the YFV17D yellow fever vaccine.

The V and J genes are TRBV10-3 and TRBJ2-7, with a possible D match to TRBD1 (6 bases). Trimming stripped 3 bases from V and 3 bases from J, with 12 bases between. The germline gives CDR1 ENHRY, CDR2 SYGVKD. The CDR3 has 14 residues. In nucleotides, the CDR3 is TGTGCCATCAGTGATCCGGGACACCTCTACGAGCAGTACTTC. It yields the protein CAISDPGHLYEQYF.

This clonotype was picked up a small number of times. This chain links TRBV7-2 with TRBJ1-1; no reliable D call. Germline lookup yields CDR1 SGHTA and CDR2 FQGNSA. V was shortened by 5 bases and J by 1 base, with 8 bases between the two germline ends. The CDR3 loop spans 13 amino acids. The CDR3 loop reads CASSTAWNTEAFF. CDR3 in DNA: TGTGCCAGCAGCACTGCCTGGAACACTGAAGCTTTCTTT.

This clonotype was detected many times. This chain links TRBV5-1 with TRBJ1-2; 7 bases agree with TRBD1. Trimming at V came to 0 bases and at J to 8 bases, leaving 7 bases not matched to a gene. Germline CDR1 SGHRS, CDR2 YFSETQ. The CDR3 has 14 residues. This CDR3 is CASSLADRAQGYTF. The CDR3 DNA sequence: TGCGCCAGCAGCTTGGCAGACAGGGCCCAGGGCTACACCTTC.

This clonotype has only a few counts. The chain is built from TRBV19 and TRBJ1-6, with a tentative D call TRBD1 (6 bases). The CDR3 runs 14 residues. CDR1 and CDR2 from the germline V gene are LNHDA and SQIVND (reference sequence). Trimming pared 3 bases from V and 8 bases from J, leaving 11 bases between. The CDR3 protein is CASSIQGLDSPLHF. CDR3 DNA sequence: TGTGCCAGTAGTATTCAGGGGTTGGATTCACCCCTCCACTTT.

This clonotype has more than one count but fewer than ten. This chain links TRBV6-5 with TRBJ1-5, with a tentative D call TRBD1 (5 bases). The V gene lost 0 bases and the J gene lost 3 bases, with 9 bases spanning the gap. From germline, CDR1 is MNHEY and CDR2 SVGAGI. The CDR3 covers 15 residues. The CDR3 sequence: CASSYSGASNQPQHF. The CDR3 DNA follows: TGTGCCAGCAGTTACTCAGGGGCCTCCAATCAGCCCCAGCATTTT.